This T cell receptor (beta chain) comes out of a study of cytomegalovirus exposure and HLA in healthy donors. Study-level background: Out of 398 genotyped donors, roughly 80% belonged to the Caucasian-associated ancestry cluster.

With 60 Vbeta and 13 Jbeta primers, the PCR was carried out. Clones were sequenced by immunoSEQ multiplex PCR, and TCRdb holds only the in-frame ones, with some missing. Altogether about 280,000 clones are present, roughly 90% being singletons, with the ten largest covering approximately 2%. In regard to this clone: Its target is not known.

Notes on the study in general: Three chains tied to CMV proved CMV antigen-specific in vitro. HLA-A and HLA-B allele assignments for most subjects were reportedly predicted accurately using TCR beta sequences.

This clonotype was obtained from a woman aged 18-35 years in good health and CMV-seronegative. The sequencing sample was made of PBMCs.

CDR3 region: CASSEAGTGVGYTF. The DNA for the CDR3 is TGTGCCAGCAGTGAAGCTGGGACAGGGGTCGGCTACACCTTC. The V call is TRBV6-1, the J call TRBJ1-2, with TRBD1 matching 10 bases. The CDR3 extends over 14 amino acids. CDR1 MNHNS and CDR2 SASEGT come from the germline V gene. Trimming removed 0 bases from V and 8 bases from J; junction bases left unmatched: 3.